The 23 T cell receptor beta chains presented below share a single source sample, sequenced in a study of spatial heterogeneity in lung cancer. Whole-study findings and limits: The study found that expanded intratumoral alpha and beta TCR counts tracked tumor mutation counts.

Indicated time point: sample taken at primary tumor resection. Their cognate antigens are unknown. TCRdb independently ran MiXCR on the 5' RACE reads; one entry per CDR3 protein. The sample gives 8,000 to 10,000 distinct CDR3 sequences, about 6% of which show up once; about 9.4% is in the top ten. The sequencing here drew on lung tumor tissue, taken at surgery. Receptors were obtained from a male donor with early-stage non-small cell lung cancer.

This clonotype was seen at least ten times. The rearrangement links TRBV20-1 to TRBJ2-5; TRBD1 matches at 7 bases. The V gene's germline CDR1 is DFQATT and CDR2 SNEGSKA (reference sequence). The V segment lost 0 bases and the J segment 3 bases; nucleotides outside the gene matches: 7. This CDR3 region has 15 residues. CDR3 bases: TGCAGTGCTAGAGATCCCTCGACAGGGAAAGAGACCCAGTACTTC. Translating gives CSARDPSTGKETQYF.

This clonotype was seen repeatedly, ten times or more. V usage is TRBV5-6 and J usage is TRBJ2-5, with 10 positions matching TRBD2. This CDR3 is 18 amino acids long. Per the germline V gene, CDR1 is SGHDT and CDR2 is YYEEEE. After removal of 1 base from V and 4 bases from J, the junction contained 13 bases not matched to a gene. CDR3 protein: CASSLLISGGTRGETQYF. The CDR3 bases are TGTGCCAGCAGCTTGTTGATTAGCGGGGGGACCAGGGGAGAGACCCAGTACTTC.

Sample share makes this clonotype medium-sized. V usage is TRBV10-2 and J usage is TRBJ1-3, with no clear D. Germline lookup yields CDR1 WSHSY and CDR2 SAAADI. CDR3 size: 14 residues. Between the trimmed V and J ends, which lost 8 bases and 0 bases, there was a span of 11 bases. CDR3 sequence reads: CASSGFLSGNTIYF. The DNA of the CDR3 is TGCGCCAGCTCCGGGTTCCTCTCTGGAAACACCATATATTTT.

This clonotype came up many times. This chain joins TRBV20-1 and TRBJ2-1; 7 nucleotides match TRBD2. Germline V gives CDR1 DFQATT, CDR2 SNEGSKA (reference sequence). The CDR3 runs to 14 residues. Unmatched junction bases numbered 8, after V lost 4 bases and J lost 5 bases. This chain's CDR3 is CSAKGLVFDNEQFF. As DNA, the CDR3 is TGCAGTGCTAAAGGACTAGTCTTCGACAATGAGCAGTTCTTC.

This clonotype was detected many times. The chain combines TRBV4-1 with TRBJ1-1; TRBD1 might be the D (5 bases). Germline CDR1 is MGHRA and CDR2 is YSYEKL. The CDR3 is 17 amino acids. Trimming left V 0 bases short and J 4 bases short, with 18 bases between. The CDR3 DNA sequence: TGCGCCAGCAGCCAAGAGGGGCAGAGCTTTTTTGGCACTGAAGCTTTCTTT. Translating it yields CASSQEGQSFFGTEAFF.

This clonotype showed up many times. The rearrangement uses TRBV5-1 and TRBJ1-1, with D hard to call. Germline CDR1 and CDR2: SGHRS and YFSETQ. The CDR3 length is 16 residues. V was trimmed by 3 bases and J by 4 bases, leaving 19 bases between them. This chain's CDR3 is CASSSDLERSGTEAFF. The CDR3 DNA reads as TGCGCCAGCAGCTCCGACCTTGAGAGATCTGGCACTGAAGCTTTCTTT.

This clonotype came up many times. The V call is TRBV20-1, the J call TRBJ2-7; D uncertain. Per germline, CDR1 DFQATT and CDR2 SNEGSKA (reference sequence). Trimming removed 3 bases from V and 7 bases from J, with 16 bases in between. The CDR3 is 13 amino acids. The CDR3: CSASHPAEWEQYF. CDR3 coding DNA: TGCAGTGCTAGTCACCCGGCCGAGTGGGAGCAGTACTTC.

The rearrangement joins TRBV30 to TRBJ2-7; D is ambiguous. V lost 5 bases and J lost 4, with 12 bases in between. The germline V gene has CDR1 GTSNPN and CDR2 SVGIG (reference sequence). The CDR3 runs to 12 residues. The CDR3 reads CAWGRADYEQYF. The CDR3 coding sequence is TGTGCCTGGGGCCGGGCCGATTACGAGCAGTACTTC.

This clonotype is termed medium-sized. The chain recombines TRBV5-1 with TRBJ1-2; 9 bases map to TRBD1. J lost 4 bases, V lost 0 bases, and 1 base had no gene match. The CDR3 is made up of 14 amino acids. CDR1 is SGHRS, CDR2 YFSETQ, per germline. CDR3 bases: TGCGCCAGCAGCTTGGGGACAGGGGCCTATGGCTACACCTTC. This encodes CASSLGTGAYGYTF.

Ten or more counts support this clonotype. The chain employs TRBV19 and TRBJ2-2; D unclear. The CDR3 runs to 16 residues. Trimming shortened V by 3 bases and J by 0 bases, and 11 bases separated the two germline ends. Per germline, CDR1 LNHDA and CDR2 SQIVND (reference sequence). The CDR3 region is CASSILSFANTGELFF. In DNA, the CDR3 is TGTGCCAGTAGTATTTTGAGCTTCGCGAACACCGGGGAGCTGTTTTTT.

This clonotype has ten or more counts. The gene calls are TRBV19 and TRBJ1-5, with 7 bases matching TRBD1. Germline values: CDR1 LNHDA, CDR2 SQIVND (reference sequence). V shed 6 bases, J shed 0 bases, and the junction held 32 bases outside the gene matches. The CDR3 loop spans 24 amino acids. The CDR3 nucleotides read TGTGCCAGTAGCCTTATTTACTGGTTGCCGCACTCCGGGACAGAGAGTTCTAGCAATCAGCCCCAGCATTTT. Encoded protein: CASSLIYWLPHSGTESSSNQPQHF.

This clonotype has a count of ten or more. The CDR3 DNA is TGTGCCAGCAGTTACACGACCCTGGGAAACACTGAAGCTTTCTTT. Translating gives CASSYTTLGNTEAFF. The rearrangement uses TRBV6-6 and TRBJ1-1; D not resolved. The CDR3 runs to 15 residues. Per germline, CDR1 MNHNY and CDR2 SVGAGI (reference sequence). The V end lost 2 bases, the J end lost 2 bases, and 12 bases lay between the germline ends.

This clonotype showed up many times. V is TRBV20-1 and J is TRBJ2-7; maybe TRBD1 (7 bases). Germline V gene sequence: CDR1 DFQATT, CDR2 SNEGSKA (reference sequence). V was clipped by 6 bases and J by 2 bases, with 20 bases between them. This CDR3 region has 15 residues. CDR3 loop: CSATQGGLVTYEQYV. The CDR3 DNA reads as TGCAGTGCCACCCAGGGGGGCCTAGTAACCTACGAGCAGTACGTC.

The chain recombines TRBV29-1 with TRBJ2-5; D may be TRBD1 (5 bases). Trimming cost V 4 bases and J 3 bases, with 12 bases left between them. Germline values: CDR1 SQVTM, CDR2 ANQGSEA. This CDR3 region has 13 residues. The CDR3 reads CSVGRSREETQYF. The CDR3 DNA reads TGCAGCGTTGGTAGAAGCAGGGAAGAGACCCAGTACTTC.

This clonotype qualifies as medium-sized. This sequence joins TRBV7-8 and TRBJ2-7; either TRBD1 or TRBD2 may fit D (5 bases each). This CDR3 is 15 amino acids long. Germline V gene lookup returns CDR1 SGHVS and CDR2 FQNEAQ. V shed 5 bases and J shed 3 bases, with 17 bases lying between them. DNA for the CDR3: TGTGCCAGCAGCCCGGGGCCTGCCACCCTCTACGAGCAGTACGTC. It codes for CASSPGPATLYEQYV.

In its sample, this clonotype is medium-sized. V usage is TRBV20-1 and J usage is TRBJ1-1; 9 bases map to TRBD1. CDR1 is DFQATT and CDR2 is SNEGSKA in the germline V gene (reference sequence). The trim removed 6 bases at V and 1 base at J, leaving 3 bases unmatched. The CDR3 runs 13 residues. The CDR3 DNA reads as TGCAGTGCAAGGGACAGGGAGAACACTGAAGCTTTCTTT. It codes for CSARDRENTEAFF.

This clonotype qualifies as medium-sized. The rearrangement joins TRBV9 to TRBJ2-3; the match to TRBD1 covers 9 bases. Germline-derived CDR1 and CDR2 are SGDLS and YYNGEE. Trimming at V came to 4 bases and at J to 4 bases, leaving 7 bases not matched to a gene. The CDR3 is 15 amino acids. The CDR3 DNA reads as TGTGCCAGCAGCCCTCAACGACAGGGGGCAGATACGCAGTATTTT. It encodes CASSPQRQGADTQYF.

In this sample, this clonotype turned up many times. The CDR3, as DNA: TGTGCTAGTGGTCCCCGGGGGGGCACTTACCCTGATGAGCAGTTCTTC. Translated: CASGPRGGTYPDEQFF. The rearrangement joins TRBV12-5 to TRBJ2-1; the match to TRBD2 covers 8 bases. The CDR3 sequence is 16 residues long. V lost 5 bases to trimming and J lost 8 bases; unmatched junction nucleotides: 14. Germline assignment: CDR1 LGHNT and CDR2 FRNRAP.

The V and J genes are TRBV7-2 and TRBJ2-1, with 14 positions matching TRBD2. The ends lost 6 bases at V and 1 base at J; junction bases unmatched: 8. This CDR3 comprises 18 residues. Germline lookup yields CDR1 SGHTA and CDR2 FQGNSA. In DNA, the CDR3 is TGTGCCAGCAGACCGGGACTAGCGGGAGAGTGGTCCTACAATGAGCAGTTCTTC. It is translated as CASRPGLAGEWSYNEQFF.

This clonotype is medium-sized (0.01 to 0.1%) within its sample. This chain uses TRBV7-2 with TRBJ2-6; D remains ambiguous. The V gene lost 1 base and the J gene lost 0 bases, with 7 bases spanning the gap. This CDR3 region has 16 residues. Germline V gene lookup returns CDR1 SGHTA and CDR2 FQGNSA. The CDR3 here is CASSLVVSSGANVLTF. CDR3 DNA: TGTGCCAGCAGCTTAGTCGTTTCCTCTGGGGCCAACGTCCTGACTTTC.

This clonotype showed up many times. This sequence joins TRBV6-1 and TRBJ1-1, with D perhaps matching TRBD1 (5 bases). The CDR3 is 13 residues long. V shed 1 base and J shed 11 bases, with 14 bases lying between them. Per germline, CDR1 MNHNS and CDR2 SASEGT. The CDR3, as DNA: TGTGCCAGCAGTGAAGATGCAGGGACCCCGGCTTTCTTT. Protein sequence: CASSEDAGTPAFF.

This clonotype was detected many times. The chain is built from TRBV6-1 and TRBJ2-3, with D unresolved. The V end was cut by 3 bases, the J end by 6 bases, with 13 bases between. CDR3 length equals 14 residues. Germline lookup yields CDR1 MNHNS and CDR2 SASEGT. CDR3 protein: CASSDPLVVDTQYF. The CDR3 DNA sequence: TGTGCCAGCAGTGATCCCCTCGTTGTGGATACGCAGTATTTT.

This clonotype was detected many times. The J gene is TRBJ1-1, the V gene TRBV5-1; no clear D gene. The V end lost 4 bases, the J end lost 2 bases, and 15 bases lay between the germline ends. Germline V CDR1 and CDR2: SGHRS, YFSETQ. The CDR3 has 15 residues. In DNA form, the CDR3 reads TGCGCCAGCAGCGTTGGGATTCAGGTAAACACTGAAGCTTTCTTT. Its protein product is CASSVGIQVNTEAFF.